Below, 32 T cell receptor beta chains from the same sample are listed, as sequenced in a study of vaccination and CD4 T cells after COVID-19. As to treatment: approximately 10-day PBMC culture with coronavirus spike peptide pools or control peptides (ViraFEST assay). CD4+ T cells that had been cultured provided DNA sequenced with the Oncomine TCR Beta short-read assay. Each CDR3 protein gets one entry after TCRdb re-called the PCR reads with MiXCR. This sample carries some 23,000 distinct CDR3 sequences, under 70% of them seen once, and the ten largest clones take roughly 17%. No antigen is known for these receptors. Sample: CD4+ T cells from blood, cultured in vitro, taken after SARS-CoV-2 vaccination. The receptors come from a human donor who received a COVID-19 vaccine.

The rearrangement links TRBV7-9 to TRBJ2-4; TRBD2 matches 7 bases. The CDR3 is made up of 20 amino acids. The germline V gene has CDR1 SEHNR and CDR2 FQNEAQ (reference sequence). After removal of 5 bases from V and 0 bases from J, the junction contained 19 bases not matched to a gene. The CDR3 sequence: CASSPQVGGSSTLAKNIQYF. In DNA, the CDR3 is TGTGCCAGCAGCCCCCAGGTGGGGGGGTCGTCCACCCTAGCCAAAAACATTCAGTACTTC.

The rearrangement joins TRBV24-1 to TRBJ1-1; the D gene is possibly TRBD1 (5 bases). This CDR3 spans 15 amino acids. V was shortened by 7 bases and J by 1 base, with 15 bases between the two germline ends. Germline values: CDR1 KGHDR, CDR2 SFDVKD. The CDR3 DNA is TGTGCCACCAGGGGTCGGGGGAAGACGAACACTGAAGCTTTCTTT. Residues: CATRGRGKTNTEAFF.

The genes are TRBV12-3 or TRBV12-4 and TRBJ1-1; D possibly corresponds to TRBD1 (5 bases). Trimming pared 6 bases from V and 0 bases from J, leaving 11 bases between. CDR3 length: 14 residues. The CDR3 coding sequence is TGTGCCAGCAGGTCAGGGAGGATGAACACTGAAGCTTTCTTT. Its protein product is CASRSGRMNTEAFF.

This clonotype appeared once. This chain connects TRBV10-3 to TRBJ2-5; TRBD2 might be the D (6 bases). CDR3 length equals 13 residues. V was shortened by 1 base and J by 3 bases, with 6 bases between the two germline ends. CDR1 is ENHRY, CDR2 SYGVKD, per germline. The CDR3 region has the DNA TGTGCCATCAGTGAGTGGAGGGAAGAGACCCAGTACTTC. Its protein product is CAISEWREETQYF.

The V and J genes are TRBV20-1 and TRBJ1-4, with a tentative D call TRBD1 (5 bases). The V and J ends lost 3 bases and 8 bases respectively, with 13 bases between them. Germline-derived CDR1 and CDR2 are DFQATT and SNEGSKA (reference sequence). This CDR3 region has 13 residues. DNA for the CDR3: TGCAGTGCTAGGGACACATTGCGGGAAAAACTGTTTTTT. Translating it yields CSARDTLREKLFF.

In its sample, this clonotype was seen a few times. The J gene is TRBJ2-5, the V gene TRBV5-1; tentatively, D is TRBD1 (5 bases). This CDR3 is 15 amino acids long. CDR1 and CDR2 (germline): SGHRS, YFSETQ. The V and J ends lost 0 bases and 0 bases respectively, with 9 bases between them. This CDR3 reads CASSLAGLYQETQYF. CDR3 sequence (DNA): TGCGCCAGCAGCTTGGCAGGGCTATACCAAGAGACCCAGTACTTC.

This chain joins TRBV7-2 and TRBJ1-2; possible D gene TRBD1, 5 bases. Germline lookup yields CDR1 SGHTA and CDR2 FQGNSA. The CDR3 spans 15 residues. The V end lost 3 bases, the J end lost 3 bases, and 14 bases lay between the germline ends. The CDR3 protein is CASSFGTRRDYGYTF. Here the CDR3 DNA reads TGTGCCAGCAGCTTCGGGACGCGGCGGGACTATGGCTACACCTTC.

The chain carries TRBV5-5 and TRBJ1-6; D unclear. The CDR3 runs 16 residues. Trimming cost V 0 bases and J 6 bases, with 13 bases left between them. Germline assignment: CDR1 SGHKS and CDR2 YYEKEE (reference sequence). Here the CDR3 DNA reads TGTGCCAGCAGCTTGGAACCAGCCCGAATTAATTCACCCCTCCACTTT. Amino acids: CASSLEPARINSPLHF. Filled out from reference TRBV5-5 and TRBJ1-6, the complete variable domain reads DAGVTQSPTHLIKTRGQQVTLRCSPISGHKSVSWYQQVLGQGPQFIFQYYEKEERGRGNFPDRFSARQFPNYSSELNVNALLLGDSALYLCASSLEPARINSPLHFGNGTRLTVT.

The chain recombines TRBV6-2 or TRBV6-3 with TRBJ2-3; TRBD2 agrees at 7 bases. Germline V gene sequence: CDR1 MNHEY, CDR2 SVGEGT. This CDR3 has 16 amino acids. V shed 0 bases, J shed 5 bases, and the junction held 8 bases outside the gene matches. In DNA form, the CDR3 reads TGTGCCAGCAGTTACTCGTCGTGGGTAGCGGGAGATACGCAGTATTTT. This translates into CASSYSSWVAGDTQYF.

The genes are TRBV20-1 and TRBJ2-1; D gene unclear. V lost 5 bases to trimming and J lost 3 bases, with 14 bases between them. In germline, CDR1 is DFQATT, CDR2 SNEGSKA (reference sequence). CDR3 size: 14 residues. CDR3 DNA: TGCAGTGCTCGCCGTATAGGCAGCTACAATGAGCAGTTCTTC. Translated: CSARRIGSYNEQFF.

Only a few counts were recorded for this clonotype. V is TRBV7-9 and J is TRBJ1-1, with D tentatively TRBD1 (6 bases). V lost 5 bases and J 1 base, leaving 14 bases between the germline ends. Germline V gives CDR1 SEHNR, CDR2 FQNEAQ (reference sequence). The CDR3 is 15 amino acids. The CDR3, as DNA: TGTGCCAGCAGCCCACGGGACAAGAGGAACACTGAAGCTTTCTTT. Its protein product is CASSPRDKRNTEAFF.

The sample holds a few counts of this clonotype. CDR3 DNA sequence: TGTGCCACCAGTCCCGTTGAAGGGGAAGGCTACACCTTC. Translation gives CATSPVEGEGYTF. The V call is TRBV24-1, the J call TRBJ1-2; tentatively, D is TRBD1 (5 bases). Germline V gives CDR1 KGHDR, CDR2 SFDVKD. The CDR3 runs 13 residues. V was shortened by 6 bases and J by 8 bases, with 15 bases between the two germline ends.

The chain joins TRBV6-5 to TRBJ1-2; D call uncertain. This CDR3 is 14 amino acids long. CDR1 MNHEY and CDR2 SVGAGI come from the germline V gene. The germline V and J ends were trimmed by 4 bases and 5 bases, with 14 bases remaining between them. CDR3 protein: CASSSQRGLYGYTF. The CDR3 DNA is TGTGCCAGCAGTTCCCAGAGAGGGCTATATGGCTACACCTTC.

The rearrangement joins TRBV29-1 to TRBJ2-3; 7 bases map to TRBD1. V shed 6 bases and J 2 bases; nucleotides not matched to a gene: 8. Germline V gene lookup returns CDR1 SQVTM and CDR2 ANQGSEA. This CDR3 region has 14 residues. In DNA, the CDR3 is TGCAGCGTCGCTAAGGGGGCTCCCACAGATACGCAGTATTTT. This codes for CSVAKGAPTDTQYF.

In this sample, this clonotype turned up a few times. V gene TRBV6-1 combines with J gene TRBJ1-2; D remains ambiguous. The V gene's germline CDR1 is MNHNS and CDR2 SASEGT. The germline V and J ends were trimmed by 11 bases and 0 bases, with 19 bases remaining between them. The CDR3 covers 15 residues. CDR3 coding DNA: TGTGCCTCCAGACGGGCAGACTTAGCTAACTATGGCTACACCTTC. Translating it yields CASRRADLANYGYTF.

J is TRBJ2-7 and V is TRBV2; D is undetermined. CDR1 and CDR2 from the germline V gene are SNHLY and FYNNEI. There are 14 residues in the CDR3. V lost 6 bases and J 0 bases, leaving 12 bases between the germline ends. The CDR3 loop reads CASSQDLSSYEQYF. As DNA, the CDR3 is TGTGCCAGCAGCCAAGACCTGAGCTCCTACGAGCAGTACTTC.

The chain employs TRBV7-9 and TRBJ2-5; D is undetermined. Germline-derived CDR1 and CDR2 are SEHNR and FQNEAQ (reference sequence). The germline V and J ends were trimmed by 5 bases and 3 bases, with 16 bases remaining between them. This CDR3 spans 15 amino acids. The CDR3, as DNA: TGTGCCAGCAGCGAAAGATTCCGAGGAGAAGAGACCCAGTACTTC. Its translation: CASSERFRGEETQYF.

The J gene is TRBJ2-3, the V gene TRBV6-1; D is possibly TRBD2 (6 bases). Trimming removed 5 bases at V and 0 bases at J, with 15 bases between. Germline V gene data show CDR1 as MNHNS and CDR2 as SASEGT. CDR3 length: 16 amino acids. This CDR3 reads CASSTRWGDSTDTQYF. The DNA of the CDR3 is TGTGCCAGCAGTACCCGTTGGGGGGATAGCACAGATACGCAGTATTTT.

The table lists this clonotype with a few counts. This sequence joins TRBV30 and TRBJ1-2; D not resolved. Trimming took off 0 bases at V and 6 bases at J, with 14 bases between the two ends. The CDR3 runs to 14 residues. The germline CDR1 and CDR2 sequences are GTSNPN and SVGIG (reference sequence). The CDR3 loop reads CAWSVGRLSNGYTF. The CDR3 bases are TGTGCCTGGAGTGTTGGTAGACTCTCCAATGGCTACACCTTC.

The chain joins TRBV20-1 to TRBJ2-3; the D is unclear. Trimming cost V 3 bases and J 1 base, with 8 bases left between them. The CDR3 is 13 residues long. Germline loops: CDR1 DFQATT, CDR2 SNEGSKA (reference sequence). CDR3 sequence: CSASFGGTDTQYF. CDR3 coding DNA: TGCAGTGCTAGTTTCGGAGGCACAGATACGCAGTATTTT.

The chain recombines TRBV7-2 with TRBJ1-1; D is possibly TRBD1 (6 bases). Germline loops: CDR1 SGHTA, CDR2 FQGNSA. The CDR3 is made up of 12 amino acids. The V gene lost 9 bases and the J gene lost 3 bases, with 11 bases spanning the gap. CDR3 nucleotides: TGTGCCAGTTCGGCAGGGGACACTGAAGCTTTCTTT. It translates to CASSAGDTEAFF.

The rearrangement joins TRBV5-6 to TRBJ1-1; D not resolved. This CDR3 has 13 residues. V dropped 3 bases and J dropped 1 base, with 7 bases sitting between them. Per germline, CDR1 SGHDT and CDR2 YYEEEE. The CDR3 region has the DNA TGTGCCAGCAGCTCCCCGAGGAACACTGAAGCTTTCTTT. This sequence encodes CASSSPRNTEAFF.

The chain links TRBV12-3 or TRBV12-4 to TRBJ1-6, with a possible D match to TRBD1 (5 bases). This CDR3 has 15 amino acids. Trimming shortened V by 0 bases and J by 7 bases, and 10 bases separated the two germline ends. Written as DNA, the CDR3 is TGTGCCAGCAGTTTAGCAGGGGTGAGGAATTCACCCCTCCACTTT. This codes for CASSLAGVRNSPLHF.

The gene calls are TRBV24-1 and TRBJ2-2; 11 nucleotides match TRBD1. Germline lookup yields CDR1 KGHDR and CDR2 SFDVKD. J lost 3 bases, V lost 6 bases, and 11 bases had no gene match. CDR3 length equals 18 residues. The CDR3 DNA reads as TGTGCCACCAGTCGAGGACAGGGGGCACGGCGTGACACCGGGGAGCTGTTTTTT. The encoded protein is CATSRGQGARRDTGELFF.

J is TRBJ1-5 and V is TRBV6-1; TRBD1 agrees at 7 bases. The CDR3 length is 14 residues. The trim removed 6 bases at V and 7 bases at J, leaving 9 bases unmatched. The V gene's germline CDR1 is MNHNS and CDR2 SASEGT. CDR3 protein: CASRKGGGGQPQHF. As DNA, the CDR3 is TGTGCCAGCAGGAAGGGAGGGGGCGGGCAGCCCCAGCATTTT.

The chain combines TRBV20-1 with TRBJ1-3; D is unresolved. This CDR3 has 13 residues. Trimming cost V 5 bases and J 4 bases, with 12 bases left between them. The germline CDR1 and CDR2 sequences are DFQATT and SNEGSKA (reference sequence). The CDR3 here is CSAWTELGNTIYF. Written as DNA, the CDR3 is TGCAGTGCTTGGACTGAGCTGGGAAACACCATATATTTT.

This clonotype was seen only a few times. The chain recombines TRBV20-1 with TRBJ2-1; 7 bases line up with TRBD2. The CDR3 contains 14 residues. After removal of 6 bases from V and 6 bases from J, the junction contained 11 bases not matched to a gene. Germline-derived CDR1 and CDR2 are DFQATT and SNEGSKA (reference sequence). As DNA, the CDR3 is TGCAGTGCCAGGACGAGGCTAGCGGTCAATGAGCAGTTCTTC. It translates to CSARTRLAVNEQFF.

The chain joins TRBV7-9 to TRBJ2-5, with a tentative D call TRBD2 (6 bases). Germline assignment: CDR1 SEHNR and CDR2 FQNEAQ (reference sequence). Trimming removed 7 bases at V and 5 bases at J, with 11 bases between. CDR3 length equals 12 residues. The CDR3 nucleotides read TGTGCCAGCACCTTCGGAGGGGAGACCCAGTACTTC. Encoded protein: CASTFGGETQYF.

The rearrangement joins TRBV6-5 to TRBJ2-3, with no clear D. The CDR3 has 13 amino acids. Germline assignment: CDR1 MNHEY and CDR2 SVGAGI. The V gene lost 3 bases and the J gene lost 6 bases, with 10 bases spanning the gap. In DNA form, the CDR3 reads TGTGCCAGCAGTTATAGTCCTCGCGATACGCAGTATTTT. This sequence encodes CASSYSPRDTQYF.

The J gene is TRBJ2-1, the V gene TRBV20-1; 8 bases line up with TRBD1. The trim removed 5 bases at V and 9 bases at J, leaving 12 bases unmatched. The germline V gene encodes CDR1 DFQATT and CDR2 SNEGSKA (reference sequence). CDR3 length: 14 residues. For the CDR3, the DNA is TGCAGTGCTTCCCAGGGGGCGATAACCCGTGAGCAGTTCTTC. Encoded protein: CSASQGAITREQFF.

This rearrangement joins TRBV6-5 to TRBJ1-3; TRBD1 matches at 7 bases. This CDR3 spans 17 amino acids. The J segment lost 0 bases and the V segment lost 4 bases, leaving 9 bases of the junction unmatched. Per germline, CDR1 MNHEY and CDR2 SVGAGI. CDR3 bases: TGTGCCAGCAGTTTGGGACAGTCGATACTCTCTGGAAACACCATATATTTT. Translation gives CASSLGQSILSGNTIYF.

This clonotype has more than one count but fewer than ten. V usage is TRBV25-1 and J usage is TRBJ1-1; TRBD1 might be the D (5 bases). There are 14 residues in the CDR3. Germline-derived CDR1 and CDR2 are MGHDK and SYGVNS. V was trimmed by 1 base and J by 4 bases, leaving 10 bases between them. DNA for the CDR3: TGTGCCAGCAGTGAATGGGATGGGGGCACTGAAGCTTTCTTT. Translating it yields CASSEWDGGTEAFF.